This T cell receptor (beta chain) originates from a study of regulatory T cells in long-lasting Graves disease. The wider study: Disease was considered persistent Graves' disease after over 5 years of antithyroid drugs (with positive TSH receptor antibodies). Whole-study findings and limits: Persistent patients shared some 2,900 public clonotypes among themselves. Newly diagnosed patients shared fewer, at more than 850.

With regard to this clonotype: Antigen: not known.

The time point: persistent/refractory GD, antithyroid drugs over 5 years with positive TRAb. PBMC RNA was the source of the TCR library. Patients met American Thyroid Association criteria for Graves' disease. Library construction for TCR beta used iRepertoire HTBI primers and Arm-PCR of CDR3 regions. TCRdb itself ran the multiplex PCR reads through MiXCR, one entry per CDR3 protein. This table holds about 660,000 distinct CDR3 sequences, around 32% found once. Germline CDR1 and CDR2: SNHLY and FYNNEI. This CDR3 is 20 amino acids long. Trimming took 6 bases from V and 4 from J; bases not matched to a gene: 18.

The clonotype was recovered from a female donor with Graves disease. The sequencing used peripheral blood mononuclear cells (PBMCs), collected when the disease was refractory, from a patient treated with antithyroid drugs. The chain recombines TRBV2 with TRBJ2-6, with 10 bases fitting TRBD1. The CDR3 is CASSFKDRGRSLEGANVLTF. The CDR3 DNA reads TGTGCCAGCAGCTTTAAAGACAGGGGGCGCAGCTTGGAAGGGGCCAACGTCCTGACTTTC.